Listed below are T cell receptor beta chains from one sample, sequenced in a study of metastatic and nonmetastatic thyroid tumors. TCRdb redid the clone calls on the PCR reads using MiXCR. The data contain under 25,000 clones, under 25% of them singletons. Sample: adjacent normal tissue. The receptors were gathered from a female donor with papillary thyroid cancer or a benign thyroid nodule (not recorded which). Some clones in this sample may be carry-over from other donors' samples. The CDR3 runs from the conserved cysteine through the conserved F or W. D genes are given only for firm matches. The listing skips clone size in some rows; elsewhere it reads once, few, many or a size class.

V gene	J gene	D gene	clone size	CDR3 length	CDR3 protein	CDR3 DNA
TRBV20-1	TRBJ2-7	-	few	15	CSARGETGRAYEQYF	TGCAGTGCTAGAGGGGAAACGGGCCGGGCCTACGAGCAGTACTTC
TRBV10-3	TRBJ2-5	-	-	13	CAISEWLRETQYF	TGTGCCATCAGTGAGTGGTTAAGAGAGACCCAGTACTTC
TRBV6-6	TRBJ1-5	-	-	14	CASSYSRGDQPQHF	TGTGCCAGCAGTTACTCAAGGGGCGATCAGCCCCAGCATTTT
TRBV9	TRBJ2-3	TRBD2	many	16	CASSVESGKSTDTQYF	TGTGCCAGCAGCGTAGAGAGCGGGAAGTCAACAGATACGCAGTATTTT
TRBV7-9	TRBJ2-7	-	few	12	CASSPGSYEQYF	TGTGCCAGCAGCCCTGGGTCCTACGAGCAGTACTTC
TRBV5-1	TRBJ1-2	-	-	13	CASSQVSNYGYTF	TGCGCCAGCAGCCAAGTATCAAACTATGGCTACACCTTC
TRBV6-1	TRBJ2-7	-	few	15	CASSSDRLNSYEQYF	TGTGCCAGCAGTTCTGACAGGTTAAACTCCTACGAGCAGTACTTC
TRBV5-6	TRBJ2-7	-	many	12	CASSFGSREQYF	TGTGCCAGCAGCTTTGGCTCCCGCGAGCAGTACTTC
TRBV12-3/TRBV12-4	TRBJ2-3	-	-	12	CASRKYTDTQYF	TGTGCCAGCAGAAAATACACAGATACGCAGTATTTT
TRBV7-3	TRBJ2-1	-	-	15	CASSPQPSSYNEQFF	TGTGCCAGCAGCCCACAGCCGAGCTCCTACAATGAGCAGTTCTTC
TRBV20-1	TRBJ2-6	-	few	17	CSASPPARGSGANVLTF	TGCAGTGCTTCCCCACCCGCGCGAGGGTCCGGGGCCAACGTCCTGACTTTC
TRBV5-1	TRBJ2-3	-	many	16	CASSTGPQGSTDTQYF	TGCGCCAGCAGCACCGGGCCGCAGGGTAGCACAGATACGCAGTATTTT
TRBV29-1	TRBJ1-2	-	few	13	CSTAGTLDYGYTF	TGCAGCACCGCGGGGACACTCGACTATGGCTACACCTTC
TRBV3-1	TRBJ1-4	-	-	14	CASSQEGGREKLFF	TGTGCCAGCAGCCAAGAAGGGGGGAGGGAAAAACTGTTTTTT
TRBV3-1	TRBJ1-1	-	-	15	CASSPDLGGRTEAFF	TGTGCCAGCAGCCCAGACTTGGGGGGTCGTACTGAAGCTTTCTTT
TRBV2	TRBJ2-3	-	-	14	CASSETENTDTQYF	TGTGCCAGCAGTGAGACGGAAAACACAGATACGCAGTATTTT
TRBV3-1	TRBJ2-3	TRBD2	medium-sized	18	CASSQGLLTYRGTDTQYF	TGTGCCAGCAGCCAGGGACTACTTACTTATCGGGGCACAGATACGCAGTATTTT
TRBV6-1	TRBJ1-4	-	few	13	CASSESEGGKLFF	TGTGCCAGCAGTGAGTCGGAAGGAGGAAAACTGTTTTTT
TRBV5-1	TRBJ1-2	-	-	15	CASMRGGTSNYGYTF	TGCGCCAGCATGCGTGGCGGGACTTCTAACTATGGCTACACCTTC
TRBV6-2/TRBV6-3	TRBJ1-6	-	few	14	CASSYAGRRSPLHF	TGTGCCAGCAGTTACGCGGGGAGGAGGTCACCCCTCCACTTT
TRBV9	TRBJ2-3	TRBD2	many	15	CASSRTSGRTDTQYF	TGTGCCAGCAGCCGGACTAGCGGGAGAACCGATACGCAGTATTTT
TRBV5-1	TRBJ2-1	TRBD2	-	14	CASRAGETYNEQFF	TGCGCCAGCAGAGCGGGAGAAACTTACAATGAGCAGTTCTTC
TRBV7-3	TRBJ2-1	-	-	14	CAISPGAPRGDQFF	TGTGCCATCAGCCCGGGGGCCCCTCGGGGTGATCAGTTCTTC
TRBV10-3	TRBJ2-7	-	medium-sized	14	CAISESDGTYEQYF	TGTGCCATCAGTGAGTCGGACGGCACCTACGAGCAGTACTTC
TRBV2	TRBJ2-7	-	-	12	CASSEDAGEQYF	TGTGCCAGCAGTGAAGACGCGGGCGAGCAGTACTTC
TRBV4-1	TRBJ2-7	TRBD1	-	13	CASSQRDRGVQYF	TGCGCCAGCAGCCAGAGGGACAGGGGAGTGCAGTACTTC